This TCR beta chain was captured by sequencing in a study of blood T cell repertoires in COVID-19. Background on the study: Material from acute and convalescent COVID-19 was sourced from the United States, Italy and Spain. PBMCs, B-cell-depleted T cells, or T cells were the source of the cDNA or gDNA that made up the material.

CDR3 length: 14 amino acids. V gave up 3 bases and J gave up 5 bases; unmatched junction bases: 3. The germline V gene encodes CDR1 SGHTA and CDR2 FQGNSA. Assay: immunoSEQ multiplex PCR; the TCRdb copy retains only in-frame clones and omits some. The sample has just under 95,000 clones; 80% are singletons. This chain uses TRBV7-2 with TRBJ2-7; 11 positions agree with TRBD2. The sequence was collected from a human donor in a cohort sampled during active COVID-19. Sequencing was carried out using peripheral blood. The CDR3 bases are TGTGCCAGCAGCTTCATAGCGGGGGGGCACGAGCAGTACTTC. Protein sequence: CASSFIAGGHEQYF.